This T cell receptor (beta chain) was captured by sequencing in a study of cytomegalovirus exposure and HLA in healthy donors. PCR amplification relied on 60 Vbeta primers (plus 13 Jbeta primers). Sequenced by immunoSEQ multiplex PCR; TCRdb stores in-frame clones only, minus some. This table holds approximately 100,000 clones, about 85% found once. As for this clone: Its antigen is not identified.

Findings and caveats of the study: It was shown in a later analysis that HLA-associated TCR beta chains were more clonally expanded than other, equally common chains. According to the study, roughly 160 TCR beta chains were cytomegalovirus-associated.

This clonotype originated in a man younger than 45 in good health and CMV-seronegative. Sequencing input: PBMCs.

The CDR3, as DNA: TGTGCCAGCAGTTTAACGGGACAGGGGCCCTATGGCTACACCTTC. It specifies CASSLTGQGPYGYTF. The chain joins TRBV28 to TRBJ1-2, with 10 bases lining up with TRBD1. CDR3 length equals 15 residues. Germline CDR1 and CDR2: MDHEN and SYDVKM. V gave up 2 bases and J gave up 4 bases; unmatched junction bases: 4.